This TCR beta chain comes out of a study of T cell repertoires in cytomegalovirus infection (dated by TCRdb to 2018 to 2020). About the study as a whole: Donor HLA type was relevant to the analysis, as public TCR beta signatures indicated carriage of CMV infection together with the matching HLA type.

V is shortened by 2 bases, J by 9 bases, and the region joining them spans 16 bases. Measured from the cysteine to the phenylalanine, the CDR3 is 14 residues long. Only the CDR3 portion is preserved as DNA: 42 bases, with reading frame beginning at the first base. Sequences SGHVS (CDR1) and FNYEAQ (CDR2) are obtained from the germline V gene. Sequenced using an Illumina HiSeq 1500. TCRdb handled the public reads itself, with Q25 trimming in fastp and clone calling in MiXCR, and kept productive beta chains. Each record represents a unique CDR3 protein, reported with the most common genes and DNA among its rows. Present in this sample are approximately 260,000 distinct CDR3 sequences, 15% to 20% of which were seen just once. The ten largest clones represent approximately 51% of the sample. On this clonotype itself: Its antigen has not been determined. Per-base quality was not reported, and no clone a single base away is much larger than it.

What the authors observed across the whole study: In both this cohort and an independent cohort of some 380 donors, the cumulative frequency of public TCR beta family members distinguished carriers of CMV infection plus the relevant HLA type. The ex vivo response was dominated by HLA-C-restricted CMV-specific TCR beta clonotypes, which also provided the single most frequent clonotype in two of eight donors.

Sequencing input: CD8+ T cells from PBMCs. The rearrangement joined TRBV7-6 to TRBJ2-5; 7 matching bases give a weak D call of TRBD2. The sequence derives from a human donor in good health (CMV status not recorded). Some clones in this sample may be carry-over from other donors' samples. The nucleotides read TGTGCCAGCAGCTTATTCGGGGGGCGGACGGCCCAGTACTTC. This yields the protein CASSLFGGRTAQYF. The full variable domain, completed from the reference TRBV7-6 and TRBJ2-5 proteins outside the CDR3, reads GAGVSQSPRYKVTKRGQDVALRCDPISGHVSLYWYRQALGQGPEFLTYFNYEAQQDKSGLPNDRFSAERPEGSISTLTIQRTEQRDSAMYRCASSLFGGRTAQYFGPGTRLLVL.